This TCR beta chain was captured in a study of T cells in Graves' hyperthyroidism and ophthalmopathy. CDR1 SGHVS and CDR2 FQNEAQ come from the germline V gene. The CDR3 consists of 12 residues. V lost 5 bases to trimming and J lost 5 bases, with 9 bases between them. This clonotype was recorded at least ten times. Patients aged 18 to 65 with hyperthyroidism were newly diagnosed, with duration under 2 months. Amplified TCR beta CDR3 regions came from RNA transcripts. The HTBI set primed first-round TCR CDR3 RT-PCR. TCRdb processed the multiplex PCR reads anew with MiXCR; each CDR3 protein has one entry. The sample holds around 700,000 distinct CDR3 sequences; around 20% are singletons and the top ten take about a sixth.

The receptor's source is a woman in her fifties or sixties with Graves' hyperthyroidism that later progressed to Graves' ophthalmopathy. The specimen sequenced was blood. The J gene is TRBJ2-5, the V gene TRBV7-8; D not certain. The CDR3 region has the DNA TGTGCCAGCAGCATGCAGAGGGAGACCCAGTACTTC. Residues: CASSMQRETQYF.